Each of the 28 T cell receptor beta chains below was sequenced from the same sample in a study of CD8 T cells in Susac syndrome. The authors reverse transcribed roughly 0.45 to 1 ug RNA with random hexamers. TCRdb fed the immunoSEQ multiplex PCR reads into MiXCR, producing one record per CDR3 protein. The data show 78,000 or so distinct CDR3 sequences, approximately 94% seen once. Sequencing used CD8+ T cells from PBMCs. The source of these receptors is a human donor with multiple sclerosis.

The chain combines TRBV27 with TRBJ2-7; the match to TRBD1 covers 8 bases. In germline, CDR1 is MNHEY, CDR2 SMNVEV (reference sequence). V was clipped by 4 bases and J by 3 bases; unmatched bases: 5. The CDR3 length is 14 residues. The CDR3 sequence: CASSYDRGGYEQYF. As DNA, the CDR3 is TGTGCCAGCAGTTATGACAGGGGAGGCTACGAGCAGTACTTC.

The chain links TRBV4-1 to TRBJ1-2; a possible D gene is TRBD1 (6 bases). CDR1 is MGHRA and CDR2 is YSYEKL in the germline V gene. The V and J ends lost 1 base and 4 bases respectively, with 10 bases between them. This CDR3 comprises 14 residues. CDR3 sequence reads: CASSQVQGPYGYTF. In DNA form, the CDR3 reads TGCGCCAGCAGCCAAGTACAGGGTCCCTATGGCTACACCTTC.

J is TRBJ2-7 and V is TRBV20-1; 8 bases are shared with TRBD2. Germline V gene sequence: CDR1 DFQATT, CDR2 SNEGSKA (reference sequence). This CDR3 has 14 residues. The V gene end was trimmed by 1 base and the J gene end by 6 bases; junction bases not matched to a gene: 8. CDR3 sequence (DNA): TGCAGTGCTAGAGGGACAGCGGGAGCATTCGAGCAGTACTTC. Translated: CSARGTAGAFEQYF.

The V gene is TRBV2, the J gene TRBJ2-3, with D perhaps TRBD2 (6 bases). V was pared by 4 bases and J by 2 bases, with 13 bases between. There are 15 residues in the CDR3. CDR1 and CDR2 from the germline V gene are SNHLY and FYNNEI. The CDR3 sequence is CASSVRDSPTDTQYF. The CDR3 coding sequence is TGTGCCAGCAGTGTACGGGACTCGCCCACAGATACGCAGTATTTT. Full variable domain (outside the CDR3, taken from reference TRBV2 and TRBJ2-3): EPEVTQTPSHQVTQMGQEVILRCVPISNHLYFYWYRQILGQKVEFLVSFYNNEISEKSEIFDDQFSVERPDGSNFTLKIRSTKLEDSAMYFCASSVRDSPTDTQYFGPGTRLTVL.

The CDR3: CASSLVSSGYTF. DNA for the CDR3: TGTGCCAGCAGTTTAGTGAGTTCCGGCTACACCTTC. The chain recombines TRBV12-3 or TRBV12-4 with TRBJ1-2, with no clear D. The V gene lost 1 base and the J gene lost 8 bases, with 8 bases spanning the gap. CDR3 length equals 12 residues.

The gene calls are TRBV19 and TRBJ2-2; 7 bases map to TRBD2. This CDR3 has 13 amino acids. From germline, CDR1 is LNHDA and CDR2 SQIVND (reference sequence). CDR3 sequence reads: CVCGSGGSGELFF. CDR3 bases: TGTGTATGCGGGTCGGGAGGATCTGGGGAGCTGTTTTTT.

This chain joins TRBV10-1 and TRBJ2-1, with 12 bases identical to TRBD1. Germline V gene sequence: CDR1 WNHNN, CDR2 SYGVQD (reference sequence). The V gene end was trimmed by 6 bases and the J gene end by 9 bases; junction bases not matched to a gene: 12. This CDR3 has 16 amino acids. CDR3 coding DNA: TGCGCCAGCAGCTCGCCTCGGGACAGGGGGCTCGGTGAGCAGTTCTTC. This sequence encodes CASSSPRDRGLGEQFF.

V gene TRBV19 combines with J gene TRBJ1-2; maybe TRBD1 (5 bases). The germline CDR1 and CDR2 sequences are LNHDA and SQIVND (reference sequence). V was trimmed by 3 bases and J by 3 bases, leaving 11 bases between them. This CDR3 is built from 14 residues. Written as DNA, the CDR3 is TGTGCCAGTAGTATGAGAGGGGCCCACTATGGCTACACCTTC. Protein: CASSMRGAHYGYTF.

The chain carries TRBV29-1 and TRBJ2-7; 9 bases map to TRBD1. Germline V lookup: CDR1 SQVTM, CDR2 ANQGSEA. The length of the CDR3 is 13 residues. V lost 7 bases, J lost 6 bases, and 10 bases stayed unmatched. The CDR3 spells CSAQTGGLGEQYF. CDR3 sequence (DNA): TGCAGCGCTCAGACAGGGGGATTGGGCGAGCAGTACTTC.

This chain joins TRBV27 and TRBJ1-2, with a possible D match to TRBD1 (5 bases). CDR3 size: 14 residues. Germline lookup yields CDR1 MNHEY and CDR2 SMNVEV (reference sequence). Trimming removed 7 bases at V and 8 bases at J, with 20 bases between. The CDR3, as DNA: TGTGCCAGCACAACCCTCGCGGCGGGGGACGGCTACACCTTC. It yields the protein CASTTLAAGDGYTF.

The chain couples TRBV27 to TRBJ2-1, with D perhaps given as TRBD1 or TRBD2 (6 bases each). Germline lookup yields CDR1 MNHEY and CDR2 SMNVEV (reference sequence). The CDR3 spans 15 residues. V was pared by 5 bases and J by 8 bases, with 19 bases between. The CDR3 DNA reads as TGTGCCAGCAGTGTGAGGGGGGTTTTTACGGATGAGCAGTTCTTC. This encodes CASSVRGVFTDEQFF.

The chain is built from TRBV27 and TRBJ2-7, with D perhaps matching TRBD1 (7 bases). Germline V gene data show CDR1 as MNHEY and CDR2 as SMNVEV (reference sequence). This CDR3 is built from 15 residues. Trimming pared 1 base from V and 2 bases from J, leaving 12 bases between. This CDR3 is CASSLWAGGTYEQYF. CDR3 bases: TGTGCCAGCAGTTTATGGGCAGGGGGGACCTACGAGCAGTACTTC.

This rearrangement joins TRBV28 to TRBJ2-3, with 7 bases lining up with TRBD2. The V gene's germline CDR1 is MDHEN and CDR2 SYDVKM. The CDR3 is 16 amino acids. The junction had 8 bases not matched to a gene; V was cut back by 1 base and J by 4 bases. CDR3 loop: CASSLFLSGVADTQYF. DNA of the CDR3: TGTGCCAGCAGTTTATTTCTCAGCGGGGTCGCAGATACGCAGTATTTT.

The rearrangement joins TRBV7-9 to TRBJ2-7; possibly TRBD1 or TRBD2 for D (6 bases each). CDR1 and CDR2 (germline): SEHNR, FQNEAQ (reference sequence). This CDR3 is 15 amino acids long. V was clipped by 1 base and J by 7 bases, with 17 bases between them. The CDR3 region is CASSLVGGQSGEQYF. Here the CDR3 DNA reads TGTGCCAGCAGCTTAGTGGGAGGACAGTCTGGGGAGCAGTACTTC. Filled out from reference TRBV7-9 and TRBJ2-7, the complete variable domain reads DTGVSQNPRHKITKRGQNVTFRCDPISEHNRLYWYRQTLGQGPEFLTYFQNEAQLEKSRLLSDRFSAERPKGSFSTLEIQRTEQGDSAMYLCASSLVGGQSGEQYFGPGTRLTVT.

CDR3 in DNA: TGTGCCAGCAGCTTGGAGGGCAGAAACTATGGCTACACCTTC. Translation: CASSLEGRNYGYTF. The J gene is TRBJ1-2, the V gene TRBV5-6; the D is unclear. The germline CDR1 and CDR2 sequences are SGHDT and YYEEEE. Deletions cut 0 bases from V and 2 bases from J, with 8 bases between. CDR3 length: 14 residues.

The chain is built from TRBV4-3 and TRBJ2-3, with 14 bases fitting TRBD2. V lost 3 bases, J lost 0 bases, and 5 bases stayed unmatched. CDR1 is LGHNA and CDR2 is YSLEER in the germline V gene. This CDR3 spans 18 amino acids. This CDR3 is CASSHPTSGGASTDTQYF. In nucleotides, the CDR3 is TGCGCCAGCAGCCACCCGACTAGCGGGGGGGCTAGCACAGATACGCAGTATTTT.

This chain links TRBV7-2 with TRBJ1-1; the D gene is possibly TRBD1 (6 bases). V lost 2 bases, J lost 2 bases, and 9 bases lay in between. Germline CDR1 SGHTA, CDR2 FQGNSA. CDR3 size: 14 residues. In nucleotides, the CDR3 is TGTGCCAGCAGCTTACCAGGGGTTAACACTGAAGCTTTCTTT. Translation: CASSLPGVNTEAFF.

V and J are TRBV27 and TRBJ2-1; D is unresolved. In germline, CDR1 is MNHEY, CDR2 SMNVEV (reference sequence). This CDR3 region has 14 residues. V was pared by 2 bases and J by 6 bases, with 11 bases between. The CDR3 DNA sequence: TGTGCCAGCAGTTTAGGACCTGGCGGCAATGAGCAGTTCTTC. It yields the protein CASSLGPGGNEQFF.

This chain connects TRBV9 to TRBJ1-1; TRBD1 is a possible D gene (6 bases). This CDR3 is built from 15 residues. V shed 0 bases and J shed 3 bases, with 12 bases lying between them. Germline V CDR1 and CDR2: SGDLS, YYNGEE. The CDR3 sequence is CASSVEGEGYTEAFF. Written as DNA, the CDR3 is TGTGCCAGCAGCGTAGAGGGGGAGGGGTACACTGAAGCTTTCTTT.

The gene calls are TRBV7-6 and TRBJ1-4; D is unclear. The germline V and J ends were trimmed by 1 base and 5 bases, with 11 bases remaining between them. The CDR3 consists of 15 residues. Germline-derived CDR1 and CDR2 are SGHVS and FNYEAQ. Here the CDR3 DNA reads TGTGCCAGCAGCTTAGAGGGTATAGGCAATGAAAAACTGTTTTTT. The encoded protein is CASSLEGIGNEKLFF.

The rearrangement links TRBV27 to TRBJ1-1; D is uncertain. Trimming cost V 0 bases and J 11 bases, with 13 bases left between them. The CDR3 totals 13 residues. From germline, CDR1 is MNHEY and CDR2 SMNVEV (reference sequence). CDR3 coding DNA: TGTGCCAGCAGTTTATCCCCCGATTGGAGGGCTTTCTTT. Amino acid sequence: CASSLSPDWRAFF.

The chain couples TRBV15 to TRBJ2-2; the D is unclear. Between the trimmed V and J ends, which lost 5 bases and 5 bases, there was a span of 9 bases. The germline CDR1 and CDR2 sequences are LNHNV and YYDKDF (reference sequence). The CDR3 contains 13 residues. The CDR3 loop reads CATSSKATGELFF. The CDR3 nucleotides read TGTGCCACCAGCTCTAAGGCTACCGGGGAGCTGTTTTTT.

V usage is TRBV10-3 and J usage is TRBJ2-3; 7 nucleotides match TRBD2. Germline V gives CDR1 ENHRY, CDR2 SYGVKD. Unmatched junction bases numbered 10, after V lost 3 bases and J lost 4 bases. CDR3 length: 16 residues. In nucleotides, the CDR3 is TGTGCCATCAGTGATACAGGCGGGAGTACCGCAGATACGCAGTATTTT. Translation gives CAISDTGGSTADTQYF.

The chain is built from TRBV7-9 and TRBJ1-2; 10 positions match TRBD1. Trimming cost V 5 bases and J 8 bases; bases outside gene matches: 8. This CDR3 has 14 amino acids. Per the germline V gene, CDR1 is SEHNR and CDR2 is FQNEAQ (reference sequence). The CDR3: CASSATGGAEGYTF. CDR3 nucleotide sequence: TGTGCCAGCAGCGCGACAGGGGGCGCGGAGGGCTACACCTTC.

The chain is built from TRBV30 and TRBJ2-1; D not resolved. This CDR3 contains 13 residues. Trimming cost V 4 bases and J 0 bases, with 7 bases left between them. The V gene's germline CDR1 is GTSNPN and CDR2 SVGIG (reference sequence). The CDR3 nucleotides are TGTGCCTGGATGGGCAGCTCCTACAATGAGCAGTTCTTC. Protein product: CAWMGSSYNEQFF.

This chain links TRBV2 with TRBJ2-1; D gene ambiguous. V was shortened by 4 bases and J by 10 bases, with 14 bases between the two germline ends. The CDR3 loop spans 13 amino acids. Germline V gene lookup returns CDR1 SNHLY and CDR2 FYNNEI. CDR3 loop: CASSVFRVYEQFF. In DNA form, the CDR3 reads TGTGCCAGCAGTGTATTTAGGGTATACGAGCAGTTCTTC.

The chain employs TRBV4-3 and TRBJ2-5; 9 bases agree with TRBD2. Germline CDR1 LGHNA, CDR2 YSLEER. The J segment lost 1 base and the V segment lost 0 bases, leaving 0 bases of the junction unmatched. This CDR3 comprises 15 residues. The CDR3 loop reads CASSQEAGGQETQYF. CDR3 sequence (DNA): TGCGCCAGCAGCCAAGAAGCGGGGGGCCAAGAGACCCAGTACTTC.

The chain is built from TRBV12-3 or TRBV12-4 and TRBJ1-4; TRBD1 matches at 9 bases. The V segment lost 7 bases and the J segment 7 bases; nucleotides outside the gene matches: 10. CDR3 length equals 15 residues. DNA of the CDR3: TGTGCCAGCACCTCTGTTGGACAGGGGACTGAAAAACTGTTTTTT. Protein: CASTSVGQGTEKLFF.